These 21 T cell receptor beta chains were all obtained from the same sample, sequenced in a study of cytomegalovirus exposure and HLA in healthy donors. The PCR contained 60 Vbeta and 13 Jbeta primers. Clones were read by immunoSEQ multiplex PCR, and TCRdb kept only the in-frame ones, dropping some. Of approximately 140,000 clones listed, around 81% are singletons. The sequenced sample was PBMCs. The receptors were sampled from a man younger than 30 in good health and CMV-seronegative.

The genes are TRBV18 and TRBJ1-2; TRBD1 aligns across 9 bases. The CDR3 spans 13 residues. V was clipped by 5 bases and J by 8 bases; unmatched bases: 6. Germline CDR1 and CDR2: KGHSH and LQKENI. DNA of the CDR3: TGTGCCAGCTCAGCGGGGACAGGGTACGGCTACACCTTC. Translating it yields CASSAGTGYGYTF.

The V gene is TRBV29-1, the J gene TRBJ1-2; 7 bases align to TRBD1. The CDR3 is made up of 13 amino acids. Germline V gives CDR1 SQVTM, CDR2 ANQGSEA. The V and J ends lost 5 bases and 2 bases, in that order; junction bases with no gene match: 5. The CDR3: CSVNRDSNYGYTF. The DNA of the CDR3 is TGCAGCGTTAACCGGGACAGCAACTATGGCTACACCTTC.

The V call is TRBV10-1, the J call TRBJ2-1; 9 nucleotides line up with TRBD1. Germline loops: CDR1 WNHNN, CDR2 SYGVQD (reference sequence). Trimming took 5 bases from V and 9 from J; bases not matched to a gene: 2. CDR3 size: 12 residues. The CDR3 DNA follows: TGCGCCAGCAGTCACAGGGGGCTTGAGCAGTTCTTC. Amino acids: CASSHRGLEQFF.

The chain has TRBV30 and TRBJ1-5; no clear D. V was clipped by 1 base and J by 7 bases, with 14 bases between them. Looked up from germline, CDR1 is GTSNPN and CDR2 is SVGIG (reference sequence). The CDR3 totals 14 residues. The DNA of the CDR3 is TGTGCCTGGAGTGGGCACACCGGCGGACAGCCCCAGCATTTT. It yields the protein CAWSGHTGGQPQHF. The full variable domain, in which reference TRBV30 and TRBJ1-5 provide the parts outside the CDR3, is SQTIHQWPATLVQPVGSPLSLECTVEGTSNPNLYWYRQAAGRGLQLLFYSVGIGQISSEVPQNLSASRPQDRQFILSSKKLLLSDSGFYLCAWSGHTGGQPQHFGDGTRLSIL.

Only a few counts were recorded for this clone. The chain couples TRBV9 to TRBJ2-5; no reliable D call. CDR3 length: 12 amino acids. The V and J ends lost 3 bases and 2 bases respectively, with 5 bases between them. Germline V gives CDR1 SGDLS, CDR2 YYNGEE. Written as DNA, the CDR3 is TGTGCCAGCAGCGCCTCGCAAGAGACCCAGTACTTC. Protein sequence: CASSASQETQYF.

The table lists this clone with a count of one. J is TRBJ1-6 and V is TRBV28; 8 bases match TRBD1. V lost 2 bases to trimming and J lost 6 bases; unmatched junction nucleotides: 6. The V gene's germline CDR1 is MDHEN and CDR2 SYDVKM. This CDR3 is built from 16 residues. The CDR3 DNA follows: TGTGCCAGCAGTTTACTAAGGACAGGGACTAATTCACCCCTCCACTTT. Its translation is CASSLLRTGTNSPLHF. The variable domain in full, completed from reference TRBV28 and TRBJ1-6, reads DVKVTQSSRYLVKRTGEKVFLECVQDMDHENMFWYRQDPGLGLRLIYFSYDVKMKEKGDIPEGYSVSREKKERFSLILESASTNQTSMYLCASSLLRTGTNSPLHFGNGTRLTVT.

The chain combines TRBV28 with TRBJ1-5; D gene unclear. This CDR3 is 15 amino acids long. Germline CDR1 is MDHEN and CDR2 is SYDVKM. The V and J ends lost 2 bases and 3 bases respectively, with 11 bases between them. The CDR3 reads CASSLSGQLNQPQHF. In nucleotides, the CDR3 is TGTGCCAGCAGTTTAAGCGGGCAGCTCAATCAGCCCCAGCATTTT.

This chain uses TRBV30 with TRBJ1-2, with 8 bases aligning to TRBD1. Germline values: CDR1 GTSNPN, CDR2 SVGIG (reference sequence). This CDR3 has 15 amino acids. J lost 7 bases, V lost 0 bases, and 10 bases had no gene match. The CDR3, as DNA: TGTGCCTGGAGTGTACTGAGACAGGGGAATTTTGGCTACACCTTC. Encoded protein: CAWSVLRQGNFGYTF.

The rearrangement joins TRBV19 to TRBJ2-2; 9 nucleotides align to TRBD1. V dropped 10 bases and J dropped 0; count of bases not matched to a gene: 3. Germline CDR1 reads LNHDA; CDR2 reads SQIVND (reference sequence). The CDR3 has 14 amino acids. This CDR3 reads CATGDRANTGELFF. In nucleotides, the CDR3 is TGTGCCACCGGGGACAGGGCGAACACCGGGGAGCTGTTTTTT.

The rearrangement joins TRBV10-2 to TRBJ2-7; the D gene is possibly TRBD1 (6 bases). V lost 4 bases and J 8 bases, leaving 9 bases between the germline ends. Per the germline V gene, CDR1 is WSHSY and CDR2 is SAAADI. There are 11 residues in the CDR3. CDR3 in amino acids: CASSAGQQQYF. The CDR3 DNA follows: TGCGCCAGCAGTGCCGGACAGCAGCAGTACTTC.

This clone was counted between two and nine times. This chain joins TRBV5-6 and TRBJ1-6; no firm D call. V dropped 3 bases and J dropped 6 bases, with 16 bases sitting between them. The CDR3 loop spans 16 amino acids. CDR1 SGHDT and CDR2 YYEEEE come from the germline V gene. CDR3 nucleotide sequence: TGTGCCAGCAGCTGGAGGGTCGGACGGATTAATTCACCCCTCCACTTT. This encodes CASSWRVGRINSPLHF.

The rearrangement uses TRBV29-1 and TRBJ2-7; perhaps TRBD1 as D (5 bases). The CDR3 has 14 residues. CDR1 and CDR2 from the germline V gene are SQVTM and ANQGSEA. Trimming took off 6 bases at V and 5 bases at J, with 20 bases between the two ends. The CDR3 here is CSVVLGHTSDEQYF. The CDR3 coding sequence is TGCAGCGTGGTACTCGGACATACCTCAGACGAGCAGTACTTC.

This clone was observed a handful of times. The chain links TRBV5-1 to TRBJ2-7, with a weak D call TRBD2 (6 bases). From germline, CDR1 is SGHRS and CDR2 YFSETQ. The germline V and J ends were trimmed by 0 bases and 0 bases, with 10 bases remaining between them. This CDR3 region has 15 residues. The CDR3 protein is CASSLGGVSSYEQYF. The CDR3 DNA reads TGCGCCAGCAGCTTGGGCGGGGTAAGCTCCTACGAGCAGTACTTC. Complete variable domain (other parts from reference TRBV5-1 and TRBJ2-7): KAGVTQTPRYLIKTRGQQVTLSCSPISGHRSVSWYQQTPGQGLQFLFEYFSETQRNKGNFPGRFSGRQFSNSRSEMNVSTLELGDSALYLCASSLGGVSSYEQYFGPGTRLTVT.

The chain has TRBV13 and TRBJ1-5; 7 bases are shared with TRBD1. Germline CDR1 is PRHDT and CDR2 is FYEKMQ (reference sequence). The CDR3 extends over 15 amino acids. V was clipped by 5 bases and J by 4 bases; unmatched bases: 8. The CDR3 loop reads CASSHGTARNQPQHF. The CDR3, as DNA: TGTGCCAGCAGCCACGGGACAGCGAGAAATCAGCCCCAGCATTTT.

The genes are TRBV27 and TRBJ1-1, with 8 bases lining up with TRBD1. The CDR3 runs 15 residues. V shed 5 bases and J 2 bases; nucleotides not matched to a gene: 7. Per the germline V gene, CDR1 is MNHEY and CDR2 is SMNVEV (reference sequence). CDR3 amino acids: CASSPYTGGNTEAFF. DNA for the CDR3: TGTGCCAGCAGTCCCTATACAGGGGGTAACACTGAAGCTTTCTTT.

CDR3 nucleotides: TGTGCCAGCAGCGTCACAAAGGGGGCTGGAAACACCATATATTTT. The encoded protein is CASSVTKGAGNTIYF. The chain links TRBV9 to TRBJ1-3; tentatively, D is TRBD1 (6 bases). V shed 2 bases and J shed 2 bases, with 11 bases lying between them. Germline values: CDR1 SGDLS, CDR2 YYNGEE. CDR3 length: 15 residues.

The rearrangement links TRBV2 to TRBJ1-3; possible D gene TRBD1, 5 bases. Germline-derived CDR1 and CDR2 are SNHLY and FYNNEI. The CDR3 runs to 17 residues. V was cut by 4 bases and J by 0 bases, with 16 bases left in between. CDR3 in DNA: TGTGCCAGCAGTGTCAGGACATCATCCTTCTCTGGAAACACCATATATTTT. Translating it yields CASSVRTSSFSGNTIYF. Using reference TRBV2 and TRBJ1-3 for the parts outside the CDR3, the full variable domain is EPEVTQTPSHQVTQMGQEVILRCVPISNHLYFYWYRQILGQKVEFLVSFYNNEISEKSEIFDDQFSVERPDGSNFTLKIRSTKLEDSAMYFCASSVRTSSFSGNTIYFGEGSWLTVV.

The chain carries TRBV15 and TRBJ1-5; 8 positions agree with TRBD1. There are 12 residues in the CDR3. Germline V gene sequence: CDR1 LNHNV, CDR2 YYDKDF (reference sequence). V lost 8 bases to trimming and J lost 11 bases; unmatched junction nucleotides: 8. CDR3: CATRTGPSAQHF. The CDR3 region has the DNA TGTGCCACCCGGACAGGGCCTTCAGCCCAGCATTTT. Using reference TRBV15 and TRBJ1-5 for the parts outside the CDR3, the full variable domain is DAMVIQNPRYQVTQFGKPVTLSCSQTLNHNVMYWYQQKSSQAPKLLFHYYDKDFNNEADTPDNFQSRRPNTSFCFLDIRSPGLGDTAMYLCATRTGPSAQHFGDGTRLSIL.

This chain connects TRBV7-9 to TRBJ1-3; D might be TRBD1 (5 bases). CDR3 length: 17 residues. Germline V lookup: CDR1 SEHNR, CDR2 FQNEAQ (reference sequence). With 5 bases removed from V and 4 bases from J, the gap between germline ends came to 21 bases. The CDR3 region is CASSPQVSREGGNTIYF. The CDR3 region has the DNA TGTGCCAGCAGCCCCCAAGTCTCCAGGGAAGGAGGAAACACCATATATTTT.

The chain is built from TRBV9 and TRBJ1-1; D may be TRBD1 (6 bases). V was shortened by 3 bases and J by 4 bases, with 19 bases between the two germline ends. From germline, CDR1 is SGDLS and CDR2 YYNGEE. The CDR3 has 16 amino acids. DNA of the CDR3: TGTGCCAGCAGCGCCCTTCCCCAGGGGATAGGCACTGAAGCTTTCTTT. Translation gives CASSALPQGIGTEAFF.

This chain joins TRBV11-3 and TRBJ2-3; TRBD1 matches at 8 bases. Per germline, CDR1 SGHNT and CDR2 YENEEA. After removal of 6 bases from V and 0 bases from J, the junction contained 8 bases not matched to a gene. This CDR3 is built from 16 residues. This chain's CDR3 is CASSPGRDRSTDTQYF. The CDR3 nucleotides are TGTGCCAGCAGTCCTGGCCGGGACAGGAGCACAGATACGCAGTATTTT.